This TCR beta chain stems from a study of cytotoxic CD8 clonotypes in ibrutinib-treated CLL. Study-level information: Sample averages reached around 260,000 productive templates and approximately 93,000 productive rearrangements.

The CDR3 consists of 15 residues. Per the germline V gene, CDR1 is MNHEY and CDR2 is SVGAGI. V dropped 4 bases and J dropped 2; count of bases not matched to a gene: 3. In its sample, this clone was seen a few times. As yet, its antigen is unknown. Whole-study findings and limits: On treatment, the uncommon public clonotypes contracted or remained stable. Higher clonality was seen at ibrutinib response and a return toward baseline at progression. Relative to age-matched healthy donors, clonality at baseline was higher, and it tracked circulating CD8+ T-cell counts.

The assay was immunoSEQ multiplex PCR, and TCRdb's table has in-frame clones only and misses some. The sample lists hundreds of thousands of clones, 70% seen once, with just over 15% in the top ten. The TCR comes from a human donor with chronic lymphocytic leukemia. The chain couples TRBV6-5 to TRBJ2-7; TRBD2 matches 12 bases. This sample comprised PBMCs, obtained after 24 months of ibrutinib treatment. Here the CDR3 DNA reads TGTGCCAGCAGTTTCCTAGCGGGAGGGGCCTACGAGCAGTACTTC. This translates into CASSFLAGGAYEQYF.